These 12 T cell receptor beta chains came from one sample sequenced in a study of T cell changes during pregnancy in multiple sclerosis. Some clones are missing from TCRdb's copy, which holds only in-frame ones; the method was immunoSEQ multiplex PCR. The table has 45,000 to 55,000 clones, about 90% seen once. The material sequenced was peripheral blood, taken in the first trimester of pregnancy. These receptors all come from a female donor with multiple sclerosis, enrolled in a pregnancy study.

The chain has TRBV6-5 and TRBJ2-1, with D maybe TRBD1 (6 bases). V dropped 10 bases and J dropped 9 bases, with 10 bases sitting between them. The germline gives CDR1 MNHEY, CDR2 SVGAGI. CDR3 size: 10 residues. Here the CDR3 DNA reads TGTGCCAACCAGGGGAGTGAGCAGTTCTTC. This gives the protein CANQGSEQFF.

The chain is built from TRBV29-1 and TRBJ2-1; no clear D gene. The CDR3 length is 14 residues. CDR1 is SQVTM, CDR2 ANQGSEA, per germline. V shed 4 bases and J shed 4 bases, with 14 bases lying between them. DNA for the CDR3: TGCAGCGTTGTTTACAGCCAAAGATACAATGAGCAGTTCTTC. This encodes CSVVYSQRYNEQFF.

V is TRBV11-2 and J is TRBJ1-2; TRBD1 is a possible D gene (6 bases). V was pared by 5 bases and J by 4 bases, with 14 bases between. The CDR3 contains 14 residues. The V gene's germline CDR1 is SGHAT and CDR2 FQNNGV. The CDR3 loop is CASSLMQGFYGYTF. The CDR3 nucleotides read TGTGCCAGCAGCCTGATGCAGGGGTTCTATGGCTACACCTTC. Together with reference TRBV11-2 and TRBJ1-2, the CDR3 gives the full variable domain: EAGVAQSPRYKIIEKRQSVAFWCNPISGHATLYWYQQILGQGPKLLIQFQNNGVVDDSQLPKDRFSAERLKGVDSTLKIQPAKLEDSAVYLCASSLMQGFYGYTFGSGTRLTVV.

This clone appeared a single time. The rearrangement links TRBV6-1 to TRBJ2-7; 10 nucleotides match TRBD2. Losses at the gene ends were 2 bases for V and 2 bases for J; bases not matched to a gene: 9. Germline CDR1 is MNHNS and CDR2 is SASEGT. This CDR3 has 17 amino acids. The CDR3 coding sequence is TGTGCCAGCAGTGAAAACCCGCTAGCGGGGGCCACCTACGAGCAGTACTTC. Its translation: CASSENPLAGATYEQYF.

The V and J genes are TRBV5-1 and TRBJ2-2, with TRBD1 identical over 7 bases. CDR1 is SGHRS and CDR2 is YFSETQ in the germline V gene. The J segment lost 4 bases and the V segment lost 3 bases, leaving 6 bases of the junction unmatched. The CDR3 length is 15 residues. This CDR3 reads CASSYPDRSTGELFF. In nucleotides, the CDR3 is TGCGCCAGCAGCTATCCGGACAGGTCCACCGGGGAGCTGTTTTTT.

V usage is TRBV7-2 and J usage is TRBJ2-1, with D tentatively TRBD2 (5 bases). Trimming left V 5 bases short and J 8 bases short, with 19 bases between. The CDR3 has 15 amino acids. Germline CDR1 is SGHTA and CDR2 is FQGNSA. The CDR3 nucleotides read TGTGCCAGCAGCAAACAGACTTCTCACGGGGATGAGCAGTTCTTC. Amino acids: CASSKQTSHGDEQFF. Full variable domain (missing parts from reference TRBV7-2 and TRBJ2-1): GAGVSQSPSNKVTEKGKDVELRCDPISGHTALYWYRQSLGQGLEFLIYFQGNSAPDKSGLPSDRFSAERTGGSVSTLTIQRTQQEDSAVYLCASSKQTSHGDEQFFGPGTRLTVL.

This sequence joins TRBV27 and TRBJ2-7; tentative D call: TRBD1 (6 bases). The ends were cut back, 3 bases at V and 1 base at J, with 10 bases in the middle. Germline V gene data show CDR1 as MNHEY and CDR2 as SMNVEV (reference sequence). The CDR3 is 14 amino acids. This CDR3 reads CASSLTGESYEQYF. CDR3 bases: TGTGCCAGCAGTTTGACAGGAGAGTCCTACGAGCAGTACTTC.

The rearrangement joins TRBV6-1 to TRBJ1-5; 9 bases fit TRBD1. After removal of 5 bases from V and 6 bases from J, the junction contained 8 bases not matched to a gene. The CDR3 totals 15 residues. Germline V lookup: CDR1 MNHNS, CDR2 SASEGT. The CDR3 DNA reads TGTGCCAGCAGTAATATGGGACAGGGCAGTCAGCCCCAGCATTTT. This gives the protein CASSNMGQGSQPQHF.

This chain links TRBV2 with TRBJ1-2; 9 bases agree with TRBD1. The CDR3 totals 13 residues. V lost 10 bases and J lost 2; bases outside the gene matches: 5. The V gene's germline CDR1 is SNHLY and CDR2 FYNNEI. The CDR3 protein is CATGTGLNYGYTF. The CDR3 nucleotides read TGTGCCACCGGGACAGGGCTAAACTATGGCTACACCTTC. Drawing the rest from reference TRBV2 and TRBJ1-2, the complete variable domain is EPEVTQTPSHQVTQMGQEVILRCVPISNHLYFYWYRQILGQKVEFLVSFYNNEISEKSEIFDDQFSVERPDGSNFTLKIRSTKLEDSAMYFCATGTGLNYGYTFGSGTRLTVV.

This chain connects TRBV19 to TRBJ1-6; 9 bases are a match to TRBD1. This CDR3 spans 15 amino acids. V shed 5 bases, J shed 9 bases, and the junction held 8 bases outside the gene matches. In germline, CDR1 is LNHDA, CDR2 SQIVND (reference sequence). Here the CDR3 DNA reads TGTGCCAGTAGTTCCTGGACAGGGGATAGTTCACCCCTCCACTTT. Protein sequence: CASSSWTGDSSPLHF.

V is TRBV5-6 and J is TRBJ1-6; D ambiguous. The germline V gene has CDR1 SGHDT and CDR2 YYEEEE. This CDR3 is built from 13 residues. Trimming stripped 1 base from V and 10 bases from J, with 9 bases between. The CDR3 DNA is TGTGCCAGCAGCTTGATCGGGGAATCACCCCTCCACTTT. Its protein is CASSLIGESPLHF.

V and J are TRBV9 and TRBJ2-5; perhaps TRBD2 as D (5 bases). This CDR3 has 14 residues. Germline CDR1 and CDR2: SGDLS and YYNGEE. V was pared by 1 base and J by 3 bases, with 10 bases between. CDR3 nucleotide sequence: TGTGCCAGCAGCGTAAATTCAGCGGAAGAGACCCAGTACTTC. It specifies CASSVNSAEETQYF.